These T cell receptor beta chains were read from a single sample in a study of siplizumab effects on memory and regulatory T cells. Data came from immunoSEQ multiplex PCR; TCRdb stores just in-frame clones and leaves some out. The data contain some 62,000 clones, roughly 80% of them singletons. The sequenced sample was memory CD4+ T cells sorted from blood. The source is a human donor in good health. The CDR3 runs from the conserved cysteine through the conserved F or W. Each record gives: D gene, J gene, clone size, V gene, CDR3 DNA, CDR3 protein. A D gene is named only where the DNA matches it firmly. Expanded clones get a size class; other rows say once, few or many, or leave the size out.

D gene: -
J gene: TRBJ1-2
clone size: -
V gene: TRBV6-1
CDR3 DNA: TGTGCCAGCAGTGAAACGAACACAGGAGGCTACACCTTC
CDR3 protein: CASSETNTGGYTF

D gene: -
J gene: TRBJ1-5
clone size: -
V gene: TRBV7-3
CDR3 DNA: TGTGCCAGCAGCTTAACCTCTGGACAGCCCCAGCATTTT
CDR3 protein: CASSLTSGQPQHF

D gene: TRBD1
J gene: TRBJ1-2
clone size: once
V gene: TRBV27
CDR3 DNA: TGTGCCAGCAGTTTAGGCGACAGGGCGGGCGGCTACACCTTC
CDR3 protein: CASSLGDRAGGYTF

D gene: TRBD1
J gene: TRBJ2-5
clone size: -
V gene: TRBV11-3
CDR3 DNA: TGTGCCAGCAGCAGGGGACAGGGAAGAGAGACCCAGTACTTC
CDR3 protein: CASSRGQGRETQYF

D gene: -
J gene: TRBJ1-2
clone size: -
V gene: TRBV10-3
CDR3 DNA: TGTGCCATCAGTGAGGAAGGGGAGGTCGATGGCTACACCTTC
CDR3 protein: CAISEEGEVDGYTF

D gene: TRBD2
J gene: TRBJ2-4
clone size: few
V gene: TRBV7-9
CDR3 DNA: TGTGCCAGCAGCCGCGCGACCGGCGCGGGAGGGCCTCGAGACATTCAGTACTTC
CDR3 protein: CASSRATGAGGPRDIQYF

D gene: -
J gene: TRBJ1-1
clone size: -
V gene: TRBV2
CDR3 DNA: TGTGCCAGCAGTGAACGTCTGGTGGCCACTGAAGCTTTCTTT
CDR3 protein: CASSERLVATEAFF

D gene: -
J gene: TRBJ1-6
clone size: -
V gene: TRBV2
CDR3 DNA: TGTGCCAGCAGCGTAGGACAGTACAATTCACCCCTCCACTTT
CDR3 protein: CASSVGQYNSPLHF

D gene: -
J gene: TRBJ1-1
clone size: -
V gene: TRBV19
CDR3 DNA: TGTGCCAGTAGTAGTCCGGGACGGAGCTTGGAAGCTTTCTTT
CDR3 protein: CASSSPGRSLEAFF

D gene: -
J gene: TRBJ1-6
clone size: -
V gene: TRBV25-1
CDR3 DNA: TGTGCCAGCAGTGACGCTTCGTGGAGATCACCCCTCCACTTT
CDR3 protein: CASSDASWRSPLHF

D gene: TRBD1
J gene: TRBJ2-4
clone size: -
V gene: TRBV27
CDR3 DNA: TGTGCCAGCATTTACCCGGGACAGGGGGCCTTACCTGGTGAAAACATTCAGTACTTC
CDR3 protein: CASIYPGQGALPGENIQYF

D gene: TRBD1
J gene: TRBJ2-2
clone size: -
V gene: TRBV4-2
CDR3 DNA: TGTGCCAGCAGCCAAGGGACAGGGGGCGCGACCGGGGAGCTGTTTTTT
CDR3 protein: CASSQGTGGATGELFF

D gene: -
J gene: TRBJ1-1
clone size: -
V gene: TRBV15
CDR3 DNA: TGTGCCACCAGCAGACCGCAATCCCCGAACACTGAAGCTTTCTTT
CDR3 protein: CATSRPQSPNTEAFF

D gene: -
J gene: TRBJ1-1
clone size: -
V gene: TRBV18
CDR3 DNA: TGTGCCAGCTCACCAGCAGGAAACACTGAAGCTTTCTTT
CDR3 protein: CASSPAGNTEAFF